This T cell receptor beta chain comes out of a study of neurological immune-mediated disorders. Findings and caveats of the study: One related-CDR3 cluster, identified by phylogenetic grouping, held the repertoires of 18 of 34 multiple sclerosis patients and was a possible signature.

This clonotype has a count of ten or more. Its antigen remains unidentified. The germline V gene encodes CDR1 SEHNR and CDR2 FQNEAQ (reference sequence). This CDR3 contains 15 residues. V was clipped by 8 bases and J by 0 bases, with 14 bases between them. The cDNA came from 5'RACE, which used 10-nucleotide random UMIs. A single record per CDR3 protein comes from TCRdb applying MiXCR to the 5' RACE reads. Here the sample spans around 68,000 distinct CDR3 sequences, 3.5% to 5% being singletons. J is TRBJ1-5 and V is TRBV7-9, with no clear D. Source material: PBMCs. This clonotype was sampled from a man aged 50 to 60 with multiple sclerosis. CDR3 loop: CASSGPEHSNQPQHF. The CDR3 DNA reads TGTGCCAGCTCGGGCCCAGAGCATAGCAATCAGCCCCAGCATTTT.